This entry lists 24 T cell receptor beta chains sequenced from one sample in a study of T cells after yellow fever vaccination. Via MiXCR, TCRdb re-called the 5' RACE reads, giving one row per CDR3 protein. There are some 390,000 distinct CDR3 sequences in the sample; about 17% occur only once, and over 15% lies in the top ten. The sequencing used PBMCs, collected before the yellow fever booster vaccination. Receptors were obtained from a man between 18 and 35 years old who received the YFV17D yellow fever vaccine.

This clonotype was seen at least ten times. The CDR3 DNA is TGTGCCAGCAGCTCGGGGACAGGGACAGATACGCAGTATTTT. Protein: CASSSGTGTDTQYF. The chain recombines TRBV7-6 with TRBJ2-3; 9 nucleotides match TRBD1. This CDR3 region has 14 residues. The V and J ends lost 4 bases and 3 bases, in that order; junction bases with no gene match: 2. The V gene's germline CDR1 is SGHVS and CDR2 FNYEAQ. The full variable domain, in which reference TRBV7-6 and TRBJ2-3 provide the parts outside the CDR3, is GAGVSQSPRYKVTKRGQDVALRCDPISGHVSLYWYRQALGQGPEFLTYFNYEAQQDKSGLPNDRFSAERPEGSISTLTIQRTEQRDSAMYRCASSSGTGTDTQYFGPGTRLTVL.

This clonotype was detected a few times. This chain connects TRBV5-1 to TRBJ2-3; D not resolved. Germline lookup yields CDR1 SGHRS and CDR2 YFSETQ. This CDR3 region has 12 residues. V was trimmed by 4 bases and J by 4 bases, leaving 7 bases between them. The CDR3 coding sequence is TGCGCCAGCAGCCCGGAATCAGATACGCAGTATTTT. Translated: CASSPESDTQYF.

With regard to this clonotype: This may be a read error: a much more frequent sequence differs by one nucleotide. V gene TRBV5-1 combines with J gene TRBJ1-2, with 10 bases matching TRBD1. With 3 bases clipped from V and 7 bases from J, the junction kept 3 bases outside the gene matches. The CDR3 is made up of 13 amino acids. Germline lookup yields CDR1 SGHRS and CDR2 YFSETQ. The CDR3 bases are TGCGCCAGCAGCTCCGGACAGGGGGTTGGCTACACCTTC. It translates to CASSSGQGVGYTF.

The J gene is TRBJ1-1, the V gene TRBV20-1; 11 positions match TRBD1. CDR1 DFQATT and CDR2 SNEGSKA come from the germline V gene (reference sequence). The CDR3 consists of 13 residues. Trimming removed 6 bases from V and 7 bases from J; junction bases left unmatched: 7. The CDR3 region is CSAGDRGFGEAFF. The CDR3 bases are TGCAGTGCCGGGGACAGGGGGTTCGGTGAAGCTTTCTTT.

The sample holds a few counts of this clonotype. A junction boundary mismatches the germline segment, possibly from a read error. The chain joins TRBV6-2 or TRBV6-3 to TRBJ2-7; TRBD2 matches 10 bases. Germline assignment: CDR1 MNHEY and CDR2 SVGEGT. The CDR3 has 13 amino acids. The CDR3 DNA reads as TGTGCCAGCAGGCTTCCTACTAGCGGGGCTGGGGACTTC. Encoded protein: CASRLPTSGAGDF.

The rearrangement uses TRBV7-9 and TRBJ2-7; D is uncertain. From germline, CDR1 is SEHNR and CDR2 FQNEAQ (reference sequence). The CDR3 totals 13 residues. The V gene lost 0 bases and the J gene lost 1 base, with 4 bases spanning the gap. CDR3 nucleotides: TGTGCCAGCAGCTTAGCCGGTTCCTACGAGCAGTACGTC. Amino acid sequence: CASSLAGSYEQYV.

This clonotype was seen only a few times. V is TRBV27 and J is TRBJ2-3; 12 positions match TRBD2. The CDR3 has 16 residues. Trimming took 7 bases from V and 1 from J; bases not matched to a gene: 6. Germline CDR1 reads MNHEY; CDR2 reads SMNVEV (reference sequence). CDR3 region: CASNQRLAGGTDTQYF. In DNA, the CDR3 is TGTGCCAGCAACCAAAGACTAGCGGGGGGCACAGATACGCAGTATTTT.

The V gene is TRBV11-1, the J gene TRBJ2-1; TRBD1 aligns across 7 bases. The V gene end was trimmed by 8 bases and the J gene end by 7 bases; junction bases not matched to a gene: 8. Germline V gene sequence: CDR1 SGHAT, CDR2 FQDESV (reference sequence). The CDR3 totals 13 residues. The CDR3 sequence is CASGTELGNEQFF. The CDR3 DNA reads TGTGCCAGCGGGACAGAGCTGGGTAATGAGCAGTTCTTC.

V is TRBV20-1 and J is TRBJ2-7; D is ambiguous. The V gene lost 4 bases and the J gene lost 1 base, with 11 bases spanning the gap. CDR3 length: 13 amino acids. Germline V gives CDR1 DFQATT, CDR2 SNEGSKA (reference sequence). The CDR3 is CSAKRLVSYEQYF. The DNA for the CDR3 is TGCAGTGCTAAAAGACTGGTGTCCTACGAGCAGTACTTC.

In this sample, this clonotype turned up a few times. CDR3 loop: CASSLASGIYGYTF. In DNA, the CDR3 is TGTGCCAGCAGCTTAGCATCCGGGATCTATGGCTACACCTTC. The chain couples TRBV7-9 to TRBJ1-2; D is undetermined. The CDR3 loop spans 14 amino acids. Trimming left V 0 bases short and J 4 bases short, with 9 bases between. Germline V CDR1 and CDR2: SEHNR, FQNEAQ (reference sequence). The variable domain in full, completed from reference TRBV7-9 and TRBJ1-2, reads DTGVSQNPRHKITKRGQNVTFRCDPISEHNRLYWYRQTLGQGPEFLTYFQNEAQLEKSRLLSDRFSAERPKGSFSTLEIQRTEQGDSAMYLCASSLASGIYGYTFGSGTRLTVV.

This clonotype showed up just a few times. The V call is TRBV7-2, the J call TRBJ2-7, with a tentative D call TRBD2 (5 bases). Germline V lookup: CDR1 SGHTA, CDR2 FQGNSA. This CDR3 has 15 residues. V lost 6 bases and J lost 2, with 17 bases in between. DNA for the CDR3: TGTGCCAGCAGACCCAAGAGGGATGGTGCCTACGAGCAGTACTTC. It specifies CASRPKRDGAYEQYF.

Only a few counts were recorded for this clonotype. Written as DNA, the CDR3 is TGCGCCAGCAGGTCCGGGACAGGGAGTAAGGCACCCCTCCACTTT. Residues: CASRSGTGSKAPLHF. V gene TRBV5-1 combines with J gene TRBJ1-6; 9 bases match TRBD1. The V segment lost 5 bases and the J segment 11 bases; nucleotides outside the gene matches: 11. Germline V gene lookup returns CDR1 SGHRS and CDR2 YFSETQ. This CDR3 region has 15 residues.

This clonotype occurred many times. One junction end disagrees with the germline gene, perhaps due to a read error. The V gene is TRBV12-3 or TRBV12-4, the J gene TRBJ1-1; D call uncertain. CDR3 length: 13 residues. Here the CDR3 reads CASSLQRNTEAFF. The CDR3 DNA is TGCGCCAGCAGCTTGCAACGGAACACTGAAGCTTTCTTT.

This clonotype has just a few counts. The gene calls are TRBV7-2 and TRBJ2-2; D ambiguous. This CDR3 comprises 15 residues. Trimming removed 0 bases from V and 6 bases from J, with 11 bases in between. Germline assignment: CDR1 SGHTA and CDR2 FQGNSA. The CDR3 reads CASSLAVLGPGELFF. The CDR3 nucleotides are TGTGCCAGCAGCTTAGCGGTTCTAGGCCCCGGGGAGCTGTTTTTT.

The rearrangement links TRBV20-1 to TRBJ1-1; no definite D call. CDR1 DFQATT and CDR2 SNEGSKA come from the germline V gene (reference sequence). The CDR3 sequence is 12 residues long. V dropped 5 bases and J dropped 7 bases, with 14 bases sitting between them. CDR3 sequence: CSAAGRYREAFF. As DNA, the CDR3 is TGCAGTGCTGCCGGGAGGTACCGTGAAGCTTTCTTT.

This clonotype was observed many times. The V gene is TRBV18, the J gene TRBJ1-1, with a tentative D call TRBD1 (5 bases). Germline loops: CDR1 KGHSH, CDR2 LQKENI. Trimming left V 1 base short and J 3 bases short, with 12 bases between. The CDR3 is 15 amino acids. The DNA of the CDR3 is TGTGCCAGCTCACCACAAGGGGAACCCCACACTGAAGCTTTCTTT. Its protein is CASSPQGEPHTEAFF.

The V call is TRBV5-1, the J call TRBJ2-7; 9 nucleotides align to TRBD2. The junction had 9 bases not matched to a gene; V was cut back by 0 bases and J by 5 bases. In germline, CDR1 is SGHRS, CDR2 YFSETQ. This CDR3 has 16 residues. CDR3 sequence: CASSLVGLAVSNEQYF. DNA of the CDR3: TGCGCCAGCAGCTTGGTGGGACTAGCAGTTTCCAACGAGCAGTACTTC.

In the case of this clonotype: Relative to the germline gene, one junction end is altered; a read error may explain this. V and J are TRBV10-3 and TRBJ2-3; 7 bases fit TRBD1. This CDR3 contains 14 residues. In germline, CDR1 is ENHRY, CDR2 SYGVKD. CDR3 protein: CAINEGAFTDTQYF. CDR3 bases: TGTGCCATCAATGAGGGGGCCTTCACAGATACGCAGTATTTT.

Only a few counts were recorded for this clonotype. This rearrangement joins TRBV6-6 to TRBJ2-7; no clear D. The CDR3 sequence is 14 residues long. Germline-derived CDR1 and CDR2 are MNHNY and SVGAGI (reference sequence). Trimming took off 5 bases at V and 2 bases at J, with 13 bases between the two ends. The DNA of the CDR3 is TGTGCCAGCAGTCAACCGGGCCATGCCTACGAGCAGTACGTC. As protein: CASSQPGHAYEQYV.

This clonotype was picked up many times. The V and J genes are TRBV25-1 and TRBJ2-7; the D is unclear. The germline V and J ends were trimmed by 0 bases and 3 bases, with 6 bases remaining between them. The germline CDR1 and CDR2 sequences are MGHDK and SYGVNS. The CDR3 length is 13 residues. The chain's CDR3 is CASSEYPGYEQYF. The CDR3 DNA reads TGTGCCAGCAGTGAATACCCAGGCTACGAGCAGTACTTC.

In its sample, this clonotype was seen a few times. The J gene is TRBJ1-3, the V gene TRBV4-3; no firm D call. Germline CDR1 is LGHNA and CDR2 is YSLEER. The CDR3 covers 13 residues. The V end lost 6 bases, the J end lost 0 bases, and 6 bases lay between the germline ends. The CDR3 loop reads CASRSSSGNTIYF. CDR3 in DNA: TGCGCCAGCAGATCGAGCTCTGGAAACACCATATATTTT.

The chain combines TRBV7-8 with TRBJ1-1; no clear D. The germline V gene encodes CDR1 SGHVS and CDR2 FQNEAQ. Trimming cost V 2 bases and J 3 bases, with 7 bases left between them. The CDR3 spans 13 residues. CDR3 coding DNA: TGTGCCAGCAGCTTAATCTTAGACACTGAAGCTTTCTTT. It translates to CASSLILDTEAFF.

This clonotype was recorded many times. This chain uses TRBV12-3 or TRBV12-4 with TRBJ2-3; 9 bases fit TRBD2. Unmatched junction bases numbered 13, after V lost 5 bases and J lost 7 bases. The CDR3 is made up of 16 amino acids. The CDR3 DNA sequence: TGTGCCAGCAGTCCCATGAGGGGCGGGGGGGCCAATACGCAGTATTTT. It specifies CASSPMRGGGANTQYF.

This clonotype occurred once. The genes are TRBV7-6 and TRBJ2-7, with TRBD1 as a possible D gene (6 bases). Looked up from germline, CDR1 is SGHVS and CDR2 is FNYEAQ. Trimming removed 4 bases at V and 2 bases at J, with 15 bases between. This CDR3 contains 15 residues. CDR3 DNA sequence: TGTGCCAGCAGCTCGACCGACGGACAGCCCTACGAGCAGTACTTC. Amino acids: CASSSTDGQPYEQYF.